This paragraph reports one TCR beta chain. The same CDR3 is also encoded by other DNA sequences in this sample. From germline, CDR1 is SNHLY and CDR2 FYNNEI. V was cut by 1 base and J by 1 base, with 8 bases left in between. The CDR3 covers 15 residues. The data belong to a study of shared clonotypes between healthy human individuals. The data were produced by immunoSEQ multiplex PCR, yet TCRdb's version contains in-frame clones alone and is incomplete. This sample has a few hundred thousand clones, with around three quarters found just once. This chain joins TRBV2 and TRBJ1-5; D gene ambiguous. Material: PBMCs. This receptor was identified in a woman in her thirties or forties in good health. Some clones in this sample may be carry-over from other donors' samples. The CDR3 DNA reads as TGTGCCAGCAGTGAAGGTGGATTCAGCAATCAGCCCCAGCATTTT. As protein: CASSEGGFSNQPQHF.